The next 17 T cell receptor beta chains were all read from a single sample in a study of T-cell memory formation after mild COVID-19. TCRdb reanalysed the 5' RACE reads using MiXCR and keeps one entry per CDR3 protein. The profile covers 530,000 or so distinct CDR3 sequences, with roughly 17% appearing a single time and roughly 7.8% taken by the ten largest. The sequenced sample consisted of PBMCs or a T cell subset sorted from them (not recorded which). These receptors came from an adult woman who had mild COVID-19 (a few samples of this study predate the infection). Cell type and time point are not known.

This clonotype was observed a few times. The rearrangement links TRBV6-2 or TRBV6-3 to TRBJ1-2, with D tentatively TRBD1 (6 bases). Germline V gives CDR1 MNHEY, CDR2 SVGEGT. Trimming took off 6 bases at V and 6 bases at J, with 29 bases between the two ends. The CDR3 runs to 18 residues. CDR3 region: CASSSSPSLGTIFHGYTF. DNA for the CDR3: TGTGCCAGCAGCTCCTCCCCCAGCCTCGGGACAATATTCCATGGCTACACCTTC.

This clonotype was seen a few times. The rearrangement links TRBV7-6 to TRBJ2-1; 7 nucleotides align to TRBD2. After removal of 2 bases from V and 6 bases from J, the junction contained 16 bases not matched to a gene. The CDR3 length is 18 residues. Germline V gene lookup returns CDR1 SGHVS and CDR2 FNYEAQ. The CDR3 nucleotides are TGTGCCAGCAGCTTAAGGGCGGGGGTGCCCGACCACTTCAATGAGCAGTTCTTC. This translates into CASSLRAGVPDHFNEQFF.

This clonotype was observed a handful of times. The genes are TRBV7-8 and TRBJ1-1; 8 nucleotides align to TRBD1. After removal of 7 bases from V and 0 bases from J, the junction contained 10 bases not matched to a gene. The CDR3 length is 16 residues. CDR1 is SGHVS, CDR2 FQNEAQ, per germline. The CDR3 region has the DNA TGTGCCAGCACCCTACTTCCGACAGGGGTGAACACTGAAGCTTTCTTT. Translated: CASTLLPTGVNTEAFF.

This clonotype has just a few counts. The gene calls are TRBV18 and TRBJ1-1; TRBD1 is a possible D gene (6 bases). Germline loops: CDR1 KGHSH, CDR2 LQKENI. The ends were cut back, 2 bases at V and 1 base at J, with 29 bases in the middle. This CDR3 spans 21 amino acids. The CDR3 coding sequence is TGTGCCAGCTCACCAACGGACCCAATCAGGGGCCCCAATAACCAGAACACTGAAGCTTTCTTT. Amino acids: CASSPTDPIRGPNNQNTEAFF.

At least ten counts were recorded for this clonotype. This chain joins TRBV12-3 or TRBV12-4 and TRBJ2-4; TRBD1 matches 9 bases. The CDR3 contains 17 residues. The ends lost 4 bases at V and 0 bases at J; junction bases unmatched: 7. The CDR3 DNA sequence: TGTGCCAGCAGTTCCCGGACAGGGGACCTAGCCAAAAACATTCAGTACTTC. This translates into CASSSRTGDLAKNIQYF.

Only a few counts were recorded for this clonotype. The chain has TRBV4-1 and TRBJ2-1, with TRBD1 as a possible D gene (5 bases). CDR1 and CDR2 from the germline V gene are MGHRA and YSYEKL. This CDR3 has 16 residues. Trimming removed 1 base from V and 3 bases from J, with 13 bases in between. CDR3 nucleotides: TGCGCCAGCAGCCAAGCGGTCCGACAGTACTACAATGAGCAGTTCTTC. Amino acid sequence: CASSQAVRQYYNEQFF.

The CDR3 region has the DNA TGTGCCAGCTCACCACCGACAGGGGGTGTCAATGAGCAGTTCTTC. Translation: CASSPPTGGVNEQFF. The V call is TRBV18, the J call TRBJ2-1, with TRBD1 identical over 9 bases. Germline lookup yields CDR1 KGHSH and CDR2 LQKENI. The CDR3 runs 15 residues. The J segment lost 6 bases and the V segment lost 0 bases, leaving 3 bases of the junction unmatched.

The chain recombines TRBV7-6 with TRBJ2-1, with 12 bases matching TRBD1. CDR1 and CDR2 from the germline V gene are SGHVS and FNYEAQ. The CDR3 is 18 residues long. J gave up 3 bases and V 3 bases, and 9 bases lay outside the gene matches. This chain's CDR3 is CASSFTVGTGGHYNEQFF. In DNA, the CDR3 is TGTGCCAGCAGCTTCACTGTCGGGACAGGGGGCCACTACAATGAGCAGTTCTTC.

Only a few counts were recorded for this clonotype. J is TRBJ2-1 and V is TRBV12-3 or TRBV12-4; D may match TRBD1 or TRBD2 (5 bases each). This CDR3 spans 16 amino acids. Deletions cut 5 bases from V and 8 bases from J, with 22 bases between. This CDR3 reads CASSNRTGARVYEQFF. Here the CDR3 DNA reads TGTGCCAGCAGTAACCGGACCGGGGCGCGGGTGTATGAGCAGTTCTTC.

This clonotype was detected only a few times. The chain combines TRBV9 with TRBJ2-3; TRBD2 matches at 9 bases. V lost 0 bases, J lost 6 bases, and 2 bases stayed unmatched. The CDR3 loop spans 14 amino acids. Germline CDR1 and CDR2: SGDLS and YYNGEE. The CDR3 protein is CASSVASGGDTQYF. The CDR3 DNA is TGTGCCAGCAGCGTAGCCAGCGGGGGGGATACGCAGTATTTT.

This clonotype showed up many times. CDR3 DNA: TGTGCCAGCAGTTTTCTAGCGGGCGGGGGTGGAAACGAGCAGTACTTC. Protein product: CASSFLAGGGGNEQYF. The chain is built from TRBV12-3 or TRBV12-4 and TRBJ2-7; 8 positions agree with TRBD2. The CDR3 is made up of 16 amino acids. V lost 3 bases, J lost 5 bases, and 12 bases stayed unmatched.

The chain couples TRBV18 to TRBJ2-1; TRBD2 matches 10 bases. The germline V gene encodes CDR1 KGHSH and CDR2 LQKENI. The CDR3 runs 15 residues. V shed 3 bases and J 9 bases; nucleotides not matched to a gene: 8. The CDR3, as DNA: TGTGCCAGCTCACCTCAAGGGACTAGCGTTGGTGAGCAGTTCTTC. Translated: CASSPQGTSVGEQFF.

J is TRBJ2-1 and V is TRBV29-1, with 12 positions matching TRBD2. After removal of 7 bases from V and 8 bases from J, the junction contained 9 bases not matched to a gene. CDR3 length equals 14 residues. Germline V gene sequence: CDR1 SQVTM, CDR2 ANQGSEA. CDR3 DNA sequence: TGCAGCGGTAGACTAGCGGGGGAGGTGCATGAGCAGTTCTTC. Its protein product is CSGRLAGEVHEQFF.

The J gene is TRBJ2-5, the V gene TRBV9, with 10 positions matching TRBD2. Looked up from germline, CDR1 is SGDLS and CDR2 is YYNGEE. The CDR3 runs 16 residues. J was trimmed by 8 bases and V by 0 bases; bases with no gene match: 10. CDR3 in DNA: TGTGCCAGCAGCGTAGCCGATAGCGGGGGGTTAACTACCCAGTACTTC. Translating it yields CASSVADSGGLTTQYF.

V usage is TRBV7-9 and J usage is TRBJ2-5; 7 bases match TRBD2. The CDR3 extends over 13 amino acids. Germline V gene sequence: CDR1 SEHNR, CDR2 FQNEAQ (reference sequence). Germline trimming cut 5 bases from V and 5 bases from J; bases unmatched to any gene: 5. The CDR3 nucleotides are TGTGCCAGCAGCAGGGGTAGCGGGGAGACCCAGTACTTC. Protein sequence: CASSRGSGETQYF.

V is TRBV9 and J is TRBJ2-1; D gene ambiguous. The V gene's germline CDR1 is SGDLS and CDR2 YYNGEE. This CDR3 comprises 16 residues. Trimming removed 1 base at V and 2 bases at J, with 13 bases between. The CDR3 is CASSVSPQLTYNEQFF. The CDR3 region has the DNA TGTGCCAGCAGCGTATCTCCTCAACTCACCTACAATGAGCAGTTCTTC.

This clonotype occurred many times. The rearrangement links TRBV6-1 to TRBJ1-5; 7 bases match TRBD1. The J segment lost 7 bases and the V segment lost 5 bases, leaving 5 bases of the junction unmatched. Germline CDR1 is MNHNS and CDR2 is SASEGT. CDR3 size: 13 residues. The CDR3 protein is CASSRQGGQPQHF. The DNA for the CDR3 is TGTGCCAGCAGTCGACAGGGAGGACAGCCCCAGCATTTT.